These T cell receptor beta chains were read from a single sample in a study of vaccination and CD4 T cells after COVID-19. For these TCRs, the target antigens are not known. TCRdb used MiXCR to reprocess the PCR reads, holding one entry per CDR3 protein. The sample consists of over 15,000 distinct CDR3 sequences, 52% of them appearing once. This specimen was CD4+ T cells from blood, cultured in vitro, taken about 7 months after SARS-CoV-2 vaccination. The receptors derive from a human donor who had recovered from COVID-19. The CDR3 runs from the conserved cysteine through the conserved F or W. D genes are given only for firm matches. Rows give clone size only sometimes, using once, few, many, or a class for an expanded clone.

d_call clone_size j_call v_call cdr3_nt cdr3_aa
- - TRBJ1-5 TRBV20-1 TGCAGTGCAACACTCAGGGGAAGTAATCAGCCCCAGCATTTT CSATLRGSNQPQHF
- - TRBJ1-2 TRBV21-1 TGTGCCAGCAGCACCCGACAGCCTCCTAACCATGGCTACACCTTC CASSTRQPPNHGYTF
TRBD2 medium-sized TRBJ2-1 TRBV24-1 TGTGCCACCAGTGACCCGGGGGGAGCGGGAGTAGAGCAGTTCTTC CATSDPGGAGVEQFF
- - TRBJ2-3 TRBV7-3 TGTGCCAGCAGACCATCTAGCTCCACAGATACGCAGTATTTT CASRPSSSTDTQYF
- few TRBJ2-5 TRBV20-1 TGCAGTGCTAGCGGGGGCCCCGCTATAGGGACCCAGTACTTC CSASGGPAIGTQYF
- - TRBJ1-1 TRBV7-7 TGTGCTAGCAGCTTAGCGACAGGCACTGAAGCTTTCTTT CASSLATGTEAFF
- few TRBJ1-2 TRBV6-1 TGTGCCAGCAGGGCAGCATGGGGCTATGGCTACACCTTC CASRAAWGYGYTF
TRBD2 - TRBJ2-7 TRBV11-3 TGTGCCAGCAGCCGAGGGCTAGCGGGTGCCTACGAGCAGTACTTC CASSRGLAGAYEQYF
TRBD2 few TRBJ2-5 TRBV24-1 TGTGCCACCAGTGACTCGGGACTAGCGGGAGGGGAGACCCAGTACTTC CATSDSGLAGGETQYF
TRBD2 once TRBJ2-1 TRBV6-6 TGTGCCAGCAGTTACTCCCTAGCGGGAGGCTACAATGAGCAGTTCTTC CASSYSLAGGYNEQFF
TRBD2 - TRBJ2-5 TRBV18 TGTGCCAGCTCACCACCCCGTGGACTAGCGGCGAAGAAAGAGACCCAGTACTTC CASSPPRGLAAKKETQYF
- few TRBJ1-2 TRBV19 TGTGCCAGTAGTCCGGCACGTGAAAACTATGGCTACACCTTC CASSPARENYGYTF